Each of the 13 T cell receptor beta chains below was sequenced from the same sample in a study of blood T cell repertoires in COVID-19. The repertoire was sequenced with immunoSEQ multiplex PCR; TCRdb's copy has only in-frame clones and lacks some. The table lists approximately 100,000 clones, roughly four fifths of them singletons. Material for sequencing was peripheral blood. The source is a man between 65 and 80 years old with active or convalescent COVID-19.

The rearrangement joins TRBV6-5 to TRBJ1-1; TRBD1 aligns across 9 bases. The V gene's germline CDR1 is MNHEY and CDR2 SVGAGI. The trim removed 0 bases at V and 7 bases at J, leaving 6 bases unmatched. The CDR3 sequence is 15 residues long. CDR3 in amino acids: CASSYSSGQGREAFF. CDR3 in DNA: TGTGCCAGCAGTTACTCGTCGGGACAGGGCCGTGAAGCTTTCTTT.

The chain carries TRBV2 and TRBJ1-1; D is unclear. The CDR3 covers 13 residues. The V and J ends lost 1 base and 0 bases respectively, with 3 bases between them. The germline CDR1 and CDR2 sequences are SNHLY and FYNNEI. The CDR3 sequence: CASSEDMNTEAFF. CDR3 nucleotide sequence: TGTGCCAGCAGTGAAGACATGAACACTGAAGCTTTCTTT.

The chain is built from TRBV28 and TRBJ1-1; D gene uncertain. The germline gives CDR1 MDHEN, CDR2 SYDVKM. V lost 7 bases and J 5 bases, leaving 11 bases between the germline ends. The CDR3 is 12 residues long. CDR3 in DNA: TGTGCCAGCACCGGCCCGCGGACTGAAGCTTTCTTT. As protein: CASTGPRTEAFF.

This clone was observed a few times. The DNA for the CDR3 is TGTGCCAGCAGTTACGGGGGGGATGGCTACACCTTC. Translating gives CASSYGGDGYTF. V is TRBV28 and J is TRBJ1-2, with D perhaps TRBD1 (5 bases). The germline gives CDR1 MDHEN, CDR2 SYDVKM. V was shortened by 4 bases and J by 6 bases, with 9 bases between the two germline ends. This CDR3 spans 12 amino acids.

The rearrangement uses TRBV28 and TRBJ1-1; D remains ambiguous. Germline CDR1 and CDR2: MDHEN and SYDVKM. V was pared by 5 bases and J by 5 bases, with 6 bases between. The CDR3 has 11 residues. Here the CDR3 reads CASSVMTEAFF. CDR3 DNA sequence: TGTGCCAGCAGTGTAATGACTGAAGCTTTCTTT.

This CDR3 reads CASNTGTNEKLFF. In DNA, the CDR3 is TGTGCCAGCAACACGGGGACTAATGAAAAACTGTTTTTT. This chain uses TRBV6-5 with TRBJ1-4; D is ambiguous. CDR3 length: 13 residues. In germline, CDR1 is MNHEY, CDR2 SVGAGI. The germline V and J ends were trimmed by 7 bases and 2 bases, with 8 bases remaining between them.

The V gene is TRBV19, the J gene TRBJ1-2; the D gene is possibly TRBD1 (6 bases). The CDR3 is made up of 15 amino acids. Germline lookup yields CDR1 LNHDA and CDR2 SQIVND (reference sequence). The ends were cut back, 6 bases at V and 4 bases at J, with 18 bases in the middle. The CDR3 sequence: CASSRTLDRPYGYTF. The CDR3 DNA reads as TGTGCCAGTAGCCGAACACTAGACAGGCCCTATGGCTACACCTTC.

This sequence joins TRBV3-1 (or the pseudogene TRBV3-2) and TRBJ1-2; D may be TRBD1 (5 bases). V was clipped by 1 base and J by 7 bases, with 13 bases between them. The germline gives CDR1 LGHDT, CDR2 YNNKEL (reference sequence). This CDR3 is 14 amino acids long. The CDR3: CASSQVGGGSGYTF. The CDR3 DNA reads as TGTGCCAGCAGCCAAGTGGGTGGGGGGTCTGGCTACACCTTC.

This chain uses TRBV12-3 or TRBV12-4 with TRBJ2-1, with 8 bases aligning to TRBD2. This CDR3 contains 13 residues. V was clipped by 4 bases and J by 10 bases; unmatched bases: 6. This CDR3 is CASSSSGRGEQFF. The CDR3 nucleotides read TGTGCCAGCAGTTCGAGCGGGAGAGGGGAGCAGTTCTTC.

This clone came up once. The chain recombines TRBV3-1 (or the pseudogene TRBV3-2) with TRBJ2-7, with D unclear. CDR3 length: 12 amino acids. V dropped 4 bases and J dropped 2 bases, with 6 bases sitting between them. Germline values: CDR1 LGHDT, CDR2 YNNKEL (reference sequence). This CDR3 reads CASSRGTYEQYF. The CDR3 DNA reads as TGTGCCAGCAGCCGCGGAACCTACGAGCAGTACTTC.

The chain joins TRBV27 to TRBJ2-5; TRBD1 is a possible D gene (6 bases). Germline CDR1 is MNHEY and CDR2 is SMNVEV (reference sequence). The V end was cut by 3 bases, the J end by 1 base, with 6 bases between. The length of the CDR3 is 13 residues. The CDR3 DNA sequence: TGTGCCAGCAGTTTGGACAGCCAAGAGACCCAGTACTTC. This translates into CASSLDSQETQYF.

This clone was observed a few times. With a much larger clone just one base away, this may be a read error. The chain employs TRBV6-2 or TRBV6-3 and TRBJ2-7, with D unclear. Germline values: CDR1 MNHEY, CDR2 SVGEGT. The length of the CDR3 is 12 residues. Trimming took 2 bases from V and 2 from J, leaving 4 bases between them. Here the CDR3 DNA reads TGTGCCAGCAGTTACCCCGCCTACGAGCAGTACTTC. Translating it yields CASSYPAYEQYF.

This clone occurred a few times. The chain couples TRBV12-5 to TRBJ1-2; no firm D call. Trimming removed 5 bases at V and 3 bases at J, with 10 bases between. Germline V gives CDR1 LGHNT, CDR2 FRNRAP. This CDR3 is built from 13 residues. CDR3 nucleotides: TGTGCTAGTGGTGTCGACACGGACTATGGCTACACCTTC. As protein: CASGVDTDYGYTF.